This T cell receptor (beta chain) was sequenced for a study of blood T cells in healthy people across ages. J lost 2 bases, V lost 1 base, and 6 bases had no gene match. The CDR3 spans 16 residues. Germline loops: CDR1 SGHDN, CDR2 FVKESK. It was with a sample-barcoded 5' primer and a J-beta primer mix that a second PCR of about 7 to 12 cycles was run. TCRdb recomputed calls from the 5' RACE reads with MiXCR, one row per CDR3 protein. The sample holds 1.8 million or so distinct CDR3 sequences, roughly two fifths seen once. The sequence was obtained from a human donor in good health. This sequence joins TRBV14 and TRBJ2-3; 7 nucleotides align to TRBD2. Sequencing was carried out using blood. CDR3 amino acids: CASSQGPGLFTDTQYF. The CDR3 bases are TGTGCCAGCAGCCAAGGCCCGGGACTATTCACAGATACGCAGTATTTT.